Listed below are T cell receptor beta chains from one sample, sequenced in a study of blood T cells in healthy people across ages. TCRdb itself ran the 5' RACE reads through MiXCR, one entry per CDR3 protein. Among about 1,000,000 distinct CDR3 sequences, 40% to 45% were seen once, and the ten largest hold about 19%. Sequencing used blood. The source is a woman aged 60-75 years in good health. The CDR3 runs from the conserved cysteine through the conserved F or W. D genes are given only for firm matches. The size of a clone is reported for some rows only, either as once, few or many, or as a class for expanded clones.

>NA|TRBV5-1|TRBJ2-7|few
TGCGCCAGCAGCTTGCGAACGGTGAGCTCCTACGAGCAGTACTTC
CASSLRTVSSYEQYF
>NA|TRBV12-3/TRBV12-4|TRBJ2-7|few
TGTGCCAGCAGTTTGGATCCGGCCTCCTACGAGCAGTACTTC
CASSLDPASYEQYF
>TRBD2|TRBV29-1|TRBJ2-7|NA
TGCGCCGGACTAGCGGGAGGGTACAATGAGCAGTACTTC
CAGLAGGYNEQYF
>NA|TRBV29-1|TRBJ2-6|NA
TGCAGCGTTGGCCCGACAGCTTCAGCTGGGGCCAACGTCCTGACTTTC
CSVGPTASAGANVLTF
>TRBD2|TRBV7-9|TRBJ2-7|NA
TGTGCCAGCAGCCAGGCGGGGGGTATTGCCTACGAGCAGTACTTC
CASSQAGGIAYEQYF
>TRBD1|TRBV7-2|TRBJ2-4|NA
TGTGCCAGCAGCCCCGGGACAGGGGTTCCAGGGGCCAAAAACATTCAGTACTTC
CASSPGTGVPGAKNIQYF
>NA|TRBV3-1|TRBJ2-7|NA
TGTGCTAGCAGCCAAGCGTTAGCCCACGAGCAGTACTTC
CASSQALAHEQYF
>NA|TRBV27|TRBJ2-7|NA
TGTGCCAGTAGTTCATTACAGGATTTTAGTCTGCGGAAGGCCTACGAGCAGTACTTC
CASSSLQDFSLRKAYEQYF
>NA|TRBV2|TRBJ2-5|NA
TGTGCCAGCAGTGACGACGGATCCTACGGGCAGTACTTC
CASSDDGSYGQYF
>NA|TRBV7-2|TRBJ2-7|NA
TGTGCCAGCAGCTTAGCGGGGTCTCGGACATCCTACGAGCAGTACTTC
CASSLAGSRTSYEQYF
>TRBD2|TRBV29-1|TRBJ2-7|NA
TGCAGCGTTCGAAGGGAGGGGCGCGTAGAGCAGTACTTC
CSVRREGRVEQYF
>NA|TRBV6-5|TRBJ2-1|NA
TGTGCCAGCAGTTACTCGGCTAATCCTGTCAATGAGCAGTTCTTC
CASSYSANPVNEQFF
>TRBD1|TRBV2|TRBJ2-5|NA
TGTGCCAGCAGCGGCCGGGACAGGGGGCCCGAGACCCAGTACTTC
CASSGRDRGPETQYF
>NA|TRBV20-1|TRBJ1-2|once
TGCAGTGCTAGAGAACCGAACCCCCAGAGGGACCCGTACTATGGCTACACCTTC
CSAREPNPQRDPYYGYTF
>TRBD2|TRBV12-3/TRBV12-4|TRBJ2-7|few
TGTGCCAGCTTGGGGGGGGACTCTTCCCACGAGCAGTACTTC
CASLGGDSSHEQYF
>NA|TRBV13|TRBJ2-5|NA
TGTGCCAGCAGTGTACAGGGCTCCGGGACCCAGTACTTC
CASSVQGSGTQYF
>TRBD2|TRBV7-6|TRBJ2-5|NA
TGTGCCAGCAGCTCCGATTTAGCGGGAGGGACAACGATAGCCCAAGAGACCCAGTACTTC
CASSSDLAGGTTIAQETQYF
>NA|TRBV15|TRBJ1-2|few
TGTGCCACCAGCAGAGATTCGGGTCTTCATGGCTACACCTTC
CATSRDSGLHGYTF
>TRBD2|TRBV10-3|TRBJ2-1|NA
TGTGCCATCAGGGAGGGACTAGCGGCATACAATGAGCAGTTCTTC
CAIREGLAAYNEQFF
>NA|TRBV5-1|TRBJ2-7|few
TGCGCCAGCAGAAGGACGGAGGGCACCTACGAGCAGTACTTC
CASRRTEGTYEQYF
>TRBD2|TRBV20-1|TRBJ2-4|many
TGCAGTGCTAGAGATCTTACCGGGACTAGCGGGAACATTCAGTACTTC
CSARDLTGTSGNIQYF
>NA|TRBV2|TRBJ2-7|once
TGTGCCAGCAGTGCAGGGGCGGAGACCCCGTACTTC
CASSAGAETPYF
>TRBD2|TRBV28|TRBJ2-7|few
TGTGCCAGCAACTCTCTAGCGGGAGACGCTTACTACGAGCAGTACTTC
CASNSLAGDAYYEQYF
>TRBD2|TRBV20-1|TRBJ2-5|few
TGCAGTGCTAGAGGGCCGCATGGACGAGCGGGAGAAGAGACCCAGTACTTC
CSARGPHGRAGEETQYF
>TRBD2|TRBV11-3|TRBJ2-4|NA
TGTGCCAGCAGCGCCGGGACTAGCGGAGCCAAAAACATTCAGTACTTC
CASSAGTSGAKNIQYF
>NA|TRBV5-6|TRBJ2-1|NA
TGTGCCAGCAGCTGGTCGGTCTACAATGAGCAGTTCTTC
CASSWSVYNEQFF
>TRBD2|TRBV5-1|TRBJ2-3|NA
TGCGCCAGCAGCTACCAATTGTTGGGGGGGGCAGATACGCAGTATTTT
CASSYQLLGGADTQYF
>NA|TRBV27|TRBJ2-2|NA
TGTGCCAGCAGCCGGGAACTAGCGAACACCGGGGAGCTGTTTTTT
CASSRELANTGELFF
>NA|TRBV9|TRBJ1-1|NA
TGTGCCAGCAGCGTAGCAGCAAGTGAAGCTTTCTTT
CASSVAASEAFF
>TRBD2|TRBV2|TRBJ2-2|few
TGTGCCAGCAGGGAACTAGCGGGAGGACACACCGGGGAGCTGTTTTTT
CASRELAGGHTGELFF
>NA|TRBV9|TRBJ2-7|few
TGTGCCAGCAGCGTAGGGTTACGGGATTACGAGCAGTACTTC
CASSVGLRDYEQYF
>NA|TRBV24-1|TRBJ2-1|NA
TGTGCCACCAGTGGGGGGGGGCAGGGGGAGAATGAGCAGTTCTTC
CATSGGGQGENEQFF
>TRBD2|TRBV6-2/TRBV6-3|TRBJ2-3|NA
TGTGCCAGCACCCACGCGGGGGTTGATACGCAGTATTTT
CASTHAGVDTQYF
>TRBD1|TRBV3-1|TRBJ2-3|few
TGTGCCAGCAGCCAAGCATACAGGGGAGAGGGGACAGATACGCAGTATTTT
CASSQAYRGEGTDTQYF
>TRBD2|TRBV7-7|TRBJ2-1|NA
TGTGCCAGCAGCCGAAATCTAGCGGGAGGCCCGTCTGAGCAGTTCTTC
CASSRNLAGGPSEQFF
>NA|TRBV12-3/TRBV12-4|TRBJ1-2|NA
TGTGTCAGCAGTTTTCGGGGGGCCGGCGGCTACACCTTC
CVSSFRGAGGYTF
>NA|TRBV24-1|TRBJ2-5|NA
TGTGCCACCAGTGATTTAGGGTTGGGGGGAGAGACCCAGTACTTC
CATSDLGLGGETQYF
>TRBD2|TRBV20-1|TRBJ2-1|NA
TGCAGTGCTAGCGTGGGGGAGCGGGCGGGAGCCGTTGAGCAGTTCTTC
CSASVGERAGAVEQFF